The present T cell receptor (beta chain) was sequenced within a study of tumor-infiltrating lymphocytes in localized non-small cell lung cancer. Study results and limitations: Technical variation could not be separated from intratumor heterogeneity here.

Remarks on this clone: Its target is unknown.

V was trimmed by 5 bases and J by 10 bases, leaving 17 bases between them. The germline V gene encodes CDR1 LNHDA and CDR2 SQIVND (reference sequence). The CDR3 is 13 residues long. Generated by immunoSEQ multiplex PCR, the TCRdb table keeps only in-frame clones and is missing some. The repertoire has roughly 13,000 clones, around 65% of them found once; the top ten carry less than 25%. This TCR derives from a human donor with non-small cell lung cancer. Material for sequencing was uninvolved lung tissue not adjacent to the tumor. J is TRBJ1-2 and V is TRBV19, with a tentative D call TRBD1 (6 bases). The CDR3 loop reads CASSLGRDNAYTF. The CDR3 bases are TGTGCCAGTAGTCTCGGGAGGGACAATGCCTACACCTTC.